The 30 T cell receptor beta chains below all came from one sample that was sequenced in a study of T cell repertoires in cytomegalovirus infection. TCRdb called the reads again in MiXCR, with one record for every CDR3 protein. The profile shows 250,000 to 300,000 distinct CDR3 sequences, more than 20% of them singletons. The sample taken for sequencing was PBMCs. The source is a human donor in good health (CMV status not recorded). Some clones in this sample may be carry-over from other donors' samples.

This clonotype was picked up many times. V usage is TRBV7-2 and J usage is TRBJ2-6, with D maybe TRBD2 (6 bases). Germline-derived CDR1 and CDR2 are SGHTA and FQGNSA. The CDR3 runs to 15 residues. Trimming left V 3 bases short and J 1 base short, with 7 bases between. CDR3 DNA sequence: TGTGCCAGCAGCTTTGGAGGGTCTGGGGCCAACGTCCTGACTTTC. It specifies CASSFGGSGANVLTF.

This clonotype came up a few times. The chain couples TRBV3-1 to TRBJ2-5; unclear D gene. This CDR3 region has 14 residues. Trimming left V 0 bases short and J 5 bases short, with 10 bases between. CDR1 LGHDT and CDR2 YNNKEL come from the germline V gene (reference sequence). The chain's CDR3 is CASSQDVRLETQYF. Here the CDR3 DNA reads TGTGCCAGCAGCCAAGATGTCCGCTTGGAGACCCAGTACTTC.

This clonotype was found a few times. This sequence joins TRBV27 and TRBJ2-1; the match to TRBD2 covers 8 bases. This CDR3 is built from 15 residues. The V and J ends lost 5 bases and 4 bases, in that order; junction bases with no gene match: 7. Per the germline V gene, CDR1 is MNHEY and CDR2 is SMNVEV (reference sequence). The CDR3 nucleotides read TGTGCCAGCAGTCGCACGGGCGGGGGGTACAATGAGCAGTTCTTC. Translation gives CASSRTGGGYNEQFF.

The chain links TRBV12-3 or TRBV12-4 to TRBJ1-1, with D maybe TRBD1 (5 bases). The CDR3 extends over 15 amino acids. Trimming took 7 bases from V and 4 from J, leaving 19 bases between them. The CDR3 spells CASNKVTGLGTEAFF. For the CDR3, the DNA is TGTGCCAGCAATAAAGTAACGGGGCTCGGCACTGAAGCTTTCTTT.

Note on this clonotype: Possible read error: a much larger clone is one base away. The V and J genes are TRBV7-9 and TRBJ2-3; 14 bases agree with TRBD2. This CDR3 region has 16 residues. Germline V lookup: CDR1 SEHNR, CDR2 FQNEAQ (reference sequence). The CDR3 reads CASTSGLAGARDTQNF. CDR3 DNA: TGTGCCAGCACCTCGGGACTAGCGGGGGCACGAGATACGCAGAATTTT.

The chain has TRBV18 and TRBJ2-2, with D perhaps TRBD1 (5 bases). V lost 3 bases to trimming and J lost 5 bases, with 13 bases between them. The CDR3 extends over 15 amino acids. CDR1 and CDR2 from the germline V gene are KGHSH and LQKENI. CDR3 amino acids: CASSPDTPGTGELFF. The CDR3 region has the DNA TGTGCCAGCTCACCGGACACCCCTGGTACCGGGGAGCTGTTTTTT. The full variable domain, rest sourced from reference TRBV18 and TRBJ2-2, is NAGVMQNPRHLVRRRGQEARLRCSPMKGHSHVYWYRQLPEEGLKFMVYLQKENIIDESGMPKERFSAEFPKEGPSILRIQQVVRGDSAAYFCASSPDTPGTGELFFGEGSRLTVL.

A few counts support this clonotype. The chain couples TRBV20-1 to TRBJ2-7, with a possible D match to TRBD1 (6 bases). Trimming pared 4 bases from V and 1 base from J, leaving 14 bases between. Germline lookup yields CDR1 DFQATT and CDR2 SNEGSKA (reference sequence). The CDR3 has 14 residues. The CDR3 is CSAKNRVTSYEQYF. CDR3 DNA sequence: TGCAGTGCTAAGAACAGGGTTACGTCCTACGAGCAGTACTTC.

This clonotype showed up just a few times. In nucleotides, the CDR3 is TGCGCCAGCAGCTTGCGGAGTGGAGAGCCCCAGCATTTT. This encodes CASSLRSGEPQHF. The chain is built from TRBV5-1 and TRBJ1-5; D not certain. CDR3 size: 13 residues. The germline V gene encodes CDR1 SGHRS and CDR2 YFSETQ. Between the trimmed V and J ends, which lost 1 base and 8 bases, there was a span of 10 bases.

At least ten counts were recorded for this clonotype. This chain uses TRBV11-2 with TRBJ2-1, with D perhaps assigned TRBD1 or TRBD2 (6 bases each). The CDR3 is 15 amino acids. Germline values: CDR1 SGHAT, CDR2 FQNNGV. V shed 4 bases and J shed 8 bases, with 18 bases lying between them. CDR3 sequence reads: CASSSQGGRGDEQFF. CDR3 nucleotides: TGTGCCAGCAGCTCCCAAGGGGGGAGAGGCGATGAGCAGTTCTTC. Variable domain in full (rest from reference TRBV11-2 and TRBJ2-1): EAGVAQSPRYKIIEKRQSVAFWCNPISGHATLYWYQQILGQGPKLLIQFQNNGVVDDSQLPKDRFSAERLKGVDSTLKIQPAKLEDSAVYLCASSSQGGRGDEQFFGPGTRLTVL.

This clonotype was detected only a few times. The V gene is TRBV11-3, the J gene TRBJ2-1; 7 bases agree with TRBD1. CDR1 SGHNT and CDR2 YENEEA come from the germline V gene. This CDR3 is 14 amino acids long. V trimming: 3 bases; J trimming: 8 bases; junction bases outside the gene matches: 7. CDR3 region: CASSFGDSRDEQFF. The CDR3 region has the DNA TGTGCCAGCAGCTTTGGGGACAGCCGCGATGAGCAGTTCTTC.

CDR3 DNA: TGTGCCAGCCATCGTGGTCCAGCGGCCCCCGGGGAGCTGTTTTTT. Residues: CASHRGPAAPGELFF. The chain recombines TRBV19 with TRBJ2-2; D perhaps matches TRBD2 (5 bases). Germline CDR1 is LNHDA and CDR2 is SQIVND (reference sequence). V lost 9 bases and J 6 bases, leaving 20 bases between the germline ends. The CDR3 has 15 amino acids.

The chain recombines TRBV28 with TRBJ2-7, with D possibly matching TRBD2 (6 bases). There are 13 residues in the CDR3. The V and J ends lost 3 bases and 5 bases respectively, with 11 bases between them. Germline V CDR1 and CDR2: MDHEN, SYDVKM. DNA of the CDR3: TGTGCCAGCAGTTTGATAAGGAGGGACGAGCAGTACTTC. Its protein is CASSLIRRDEQYF.

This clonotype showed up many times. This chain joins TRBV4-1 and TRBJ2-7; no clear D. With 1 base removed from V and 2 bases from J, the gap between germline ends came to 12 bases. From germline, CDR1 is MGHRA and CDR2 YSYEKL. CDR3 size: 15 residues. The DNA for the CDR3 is TGCGCCAGCAGCCAAGTGTTATCCATACCCTACGAGCAGTACTTC. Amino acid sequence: CASSQVLSIPYEQYF.

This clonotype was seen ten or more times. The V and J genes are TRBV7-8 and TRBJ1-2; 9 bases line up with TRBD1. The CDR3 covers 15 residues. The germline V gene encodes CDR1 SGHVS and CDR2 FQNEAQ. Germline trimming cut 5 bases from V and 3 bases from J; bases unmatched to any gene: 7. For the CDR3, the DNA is TGTGCCAGCAGCCAAGGGACAGGGAAGGACTATGGCTACACCTTC. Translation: CASSQGTGKDYGYTF. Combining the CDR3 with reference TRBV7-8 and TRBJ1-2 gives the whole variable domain GAGVSQSPRYKVAKRGQDVALRCDPISGHVSLFWYQQALGQGPEFLTYFQNEAQLDKSGLPSDRFFAERPEGSVSTLKIQRTQQEDSAVYLCASSQGTGKDYGYTFGSGTRLTVV.

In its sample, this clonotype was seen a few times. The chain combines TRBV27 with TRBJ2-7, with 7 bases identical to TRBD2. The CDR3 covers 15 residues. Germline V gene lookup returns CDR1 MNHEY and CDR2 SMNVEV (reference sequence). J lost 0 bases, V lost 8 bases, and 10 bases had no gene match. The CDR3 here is CASWSAGVNSYEQYF. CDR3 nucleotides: TGTGCCAGCTGGTCGGCGGGGGTGAACTCCTACGAGCAGTACTTC.

The CDR3 DNA reads as TGTGCCAGCAGCCCGGCCGGGACTGGGGACCGCTGCACCTTC. Residues: CASSPAGTGDRCTF. The rearrangement uses TRBV14 and TRBJ1-2, with D perhaps TRBD1 (5 bases). This CDR3 is 14 amino acids long. Trimming took 4 bases from V and 13 from J, leaving 22 bases between them. Germline V gene data show CDR1 as SGHDN and CDR2 as FVKESK.

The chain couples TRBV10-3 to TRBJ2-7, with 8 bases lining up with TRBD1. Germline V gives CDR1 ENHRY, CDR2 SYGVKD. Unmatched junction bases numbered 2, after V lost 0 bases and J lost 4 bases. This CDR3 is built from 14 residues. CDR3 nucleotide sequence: TGTGCCATCAGTGAGTCGGGACAGGTATACGAGCAGTACTTC. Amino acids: CAISESGQVYEQYF.

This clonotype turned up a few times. CDR3 bases: TGTGCCAGCATCAACGGGAGGGCCCGTTACACAGATACGCAGTATTTT. This gives the protein CASINGRARYTDTQYF. This sequence joins TRBV5-6 and TRBJ2-3; TRBD2 matches at 8 bases. The germline CDR1 and CDR2 sequences are SGHDT and YYEEEE. CDR3 length: 16 residues. Germline trimming cut 6 bases from V and 2 bases from J; bases unmatched to any gene: 11.

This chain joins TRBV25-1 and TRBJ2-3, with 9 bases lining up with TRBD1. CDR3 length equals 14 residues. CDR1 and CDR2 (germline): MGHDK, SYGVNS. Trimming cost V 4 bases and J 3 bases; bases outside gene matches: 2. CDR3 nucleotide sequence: TGTGCCAGCAGTGTGACAGGGGGAACAGATACGCAGTATTTT. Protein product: CASSVTGGTDTQYF.

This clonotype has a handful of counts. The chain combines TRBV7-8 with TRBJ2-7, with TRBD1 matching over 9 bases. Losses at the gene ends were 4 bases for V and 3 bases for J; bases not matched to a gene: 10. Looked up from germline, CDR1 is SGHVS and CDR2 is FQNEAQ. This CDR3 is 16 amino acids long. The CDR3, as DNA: TGTGCCAGCAGCTCAGGAGGGACAGGGACTAACTACGAGCAGTACTTC. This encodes CASSSGGTGTNYEQYF.

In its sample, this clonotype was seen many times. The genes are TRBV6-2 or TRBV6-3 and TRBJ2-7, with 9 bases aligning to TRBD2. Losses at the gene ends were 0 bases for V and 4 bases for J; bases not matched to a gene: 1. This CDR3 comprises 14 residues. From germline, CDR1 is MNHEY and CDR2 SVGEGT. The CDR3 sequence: CASSYSSGSYEQYF. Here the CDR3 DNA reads TGTGCCAGCAGTTACTCTAGCGGGAGTTACGAGCAGTACTTC.

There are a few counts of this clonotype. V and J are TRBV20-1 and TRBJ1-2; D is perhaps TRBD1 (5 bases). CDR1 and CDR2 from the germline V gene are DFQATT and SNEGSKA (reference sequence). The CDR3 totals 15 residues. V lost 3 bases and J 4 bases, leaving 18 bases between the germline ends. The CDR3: CSASFSGRGAYGYTF. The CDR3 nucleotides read TGCAGTGCTAGCTTTTCGGGTCGTGGGGCCTATGGCTACACCTTC.

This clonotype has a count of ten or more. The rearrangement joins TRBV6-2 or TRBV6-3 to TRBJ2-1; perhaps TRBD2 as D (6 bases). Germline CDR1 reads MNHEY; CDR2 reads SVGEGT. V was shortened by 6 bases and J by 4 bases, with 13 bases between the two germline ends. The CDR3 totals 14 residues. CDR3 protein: CASRWDSVYNEQFF. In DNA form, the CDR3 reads TGTGCCAGCAGATGGGACTCCGTTTACAATGAGCAGTTCTTC.

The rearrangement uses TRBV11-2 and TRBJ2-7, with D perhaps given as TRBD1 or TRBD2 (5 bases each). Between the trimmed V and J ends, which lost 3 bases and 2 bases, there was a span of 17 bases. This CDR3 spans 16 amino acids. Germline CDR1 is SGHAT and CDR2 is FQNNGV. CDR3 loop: CASSFSIGDQAYEQYF. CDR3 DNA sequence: TGTGCCAGCAGCTTTTCCATAGGGGACCAGGCCTACGAGCAGTACTTC.

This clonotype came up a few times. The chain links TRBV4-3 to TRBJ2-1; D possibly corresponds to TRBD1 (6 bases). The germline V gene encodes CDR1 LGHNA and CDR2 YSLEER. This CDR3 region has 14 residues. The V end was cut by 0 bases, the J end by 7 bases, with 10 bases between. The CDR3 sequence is CASSQENRENEQFF. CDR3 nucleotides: TGCGCCAGCAGCCAAGAGAACAGGGAGAATGAGCAGTTCTTC.

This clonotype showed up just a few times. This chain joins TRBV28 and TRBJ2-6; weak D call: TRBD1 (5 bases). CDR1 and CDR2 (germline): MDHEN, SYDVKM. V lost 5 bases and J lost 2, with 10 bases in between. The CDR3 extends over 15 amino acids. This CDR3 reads CASSPWGAGANVLTF. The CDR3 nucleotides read TGTGCCAGCAGTCCCTGGGGCGCTGGGGCCAACGTCCTGACTTTC.

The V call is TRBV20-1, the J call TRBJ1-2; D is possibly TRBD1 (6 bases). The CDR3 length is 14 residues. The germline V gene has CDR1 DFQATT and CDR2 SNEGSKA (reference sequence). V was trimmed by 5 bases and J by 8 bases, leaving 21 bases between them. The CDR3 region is CSAHTGRGVTGYTF. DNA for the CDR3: TGCAGTGCTCATACAGGGAGAGGGGTTACCGGCTACACCTTC.

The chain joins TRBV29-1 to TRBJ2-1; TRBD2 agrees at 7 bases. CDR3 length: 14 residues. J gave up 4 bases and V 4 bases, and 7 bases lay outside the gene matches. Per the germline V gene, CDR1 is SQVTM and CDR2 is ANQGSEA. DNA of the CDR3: TGCAGCGTTGCCGTTGCGGGAGATTACAATGAGCAGTTCTTC. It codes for CSVAVAGDYNEQFF.

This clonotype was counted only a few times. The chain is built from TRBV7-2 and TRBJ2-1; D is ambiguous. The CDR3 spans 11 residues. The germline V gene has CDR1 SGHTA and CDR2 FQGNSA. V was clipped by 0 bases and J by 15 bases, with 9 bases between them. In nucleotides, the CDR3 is TGTGCCAGCAGCTTAGCGCTAGGTATGTTCTTC. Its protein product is CASSLALGMFF.

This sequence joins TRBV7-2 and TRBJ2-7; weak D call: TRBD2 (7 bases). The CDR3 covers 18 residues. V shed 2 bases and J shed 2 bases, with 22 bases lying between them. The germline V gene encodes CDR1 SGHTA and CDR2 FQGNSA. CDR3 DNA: TGTGCCAGCAGCTTAAGGGGGGCCGGGGAGGGCCAGACCTACGAGCAGTACTTC. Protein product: CASSLRGAGEGQTYEQYF.